This T cell receptor beta chain was sequenced in a study of Graves' ophthalmopathy and Graves' hyperthyroidism. The wider study: Investigators collected peripheral blood at initial diagnosis, before any treatment was given.

The TCR beta CDR3 regions underwent amplification from RNA transcripts. RT-PCR in the first round used HTBI primers; a second-round multiplex PCR followed. One entry per CDR3 protein results from TCRdb running MiXCR on the multiplex PCR reads. The data show a few hundred thousand distinct CDR3 sequences, about a sixth seen once. Ten or more counts support this clonotype. As yet, its antigen is unknown. Being free of ophthalmopathy for 18 months of follow-up defined stable hyperthyroidism. General observations from the study: The model flagged ophthalmopathy progression at around 70% sensitivity and nearly 75% specificity.

The length of the CDR3 is 15 residues. The V and J ends lost 3 bases and 3 bases, in that order; junction bases with no gene match: 1. The germline V gene encodes CDR1 SGHAT and CDR2 FQNNGV. This rearrangement joins TRBV11-2 to TRBJ2-2; 10 bases align to TRBD2. The sequenced sample was peripheral blood. The sequence derives from an adult woman with stable Graves' hyperthyroidism. Written as DNA, the CDR3 is TGTGCCAGCAGCTTTCTAGCGGGAGACACCGGGGAGCTGTTTTTT. Translated, it gives CASSFLAGDTGELFF.